These 27 T cell receptor beta chains came from one sample sequenced in a study of T-cell reconstitution after alpha-beta-depleted transplantation in children. Unique molecular identifiers tagged the TCRbeta library. TCRdb itself ran the PCR reads through MiXCR, one entry per CDR3 protein. The sample contains fewer than 250,000 distinct CDR3 sequences, approximately 19% of which appear only once. This sample comprised PBMCs, mostly from graft donor cells, obtained 360 days after TCRalphabeta/CD19-depleted stem cell transplant. Source of these receptors: a male patient aged 2 to 10 who had a stem cell transplant for acute lymphoblastic leukemia, so the T cells may come from the graft donor.

The rearrangement uses TRBV6-5 and TRBJ2-1; perhaps TRBD2 as D (6 bases). Trimming pared 3 bases from V and 6 bases from J, leaving 9 bases between. There are 13 residues in the CDR3. Germline CDR1 reads MNHEY; CDR2 reads SVGAGI. CDR3 DNA sequence: TGTGCCAGCAGTTATCGCGGGGTCAATGAGCAGTTCTTC. Protein: CASSYRGVNEQFF.

There are a few counts of this clonotype. The V and J genes are TRBV5-1 and TRBJ2-5, with D maybe TRBD2 (5 bases). V lost 4 bases, J lost 5 bases, and 24 bases lay in between. This CDR3 is built from 17 residues. Germline V gene data show CDR1 as SGHRS and CDR2 as YFSETQ. CDR3 in amino acids: CASSPLSRPEADETQYF. The CDR3 bases are TGCGCCAGCAGCCCACTTTCTCGTCCGGAGGCTGATGAGACCCAGTACTTC.

The chain couples TRBV29-1 to TRBJ2-1, with D perhaps TRBD1 (6 bases). V shed 4 bases and J shed 3 bases, with 22 bases lying between them. In germline, CDR1 is SQVTM, CDR2 ANQGSEA. The CDR3 spans 17 residues. CDR3: CSVGGGRGIGHYNEQFF. The CDR3 DNA sequence: TGCAGCGTTGGAGGGGGACGGGGTATAGGGCACTACAATGAGCAGTTCTTC.

The chain recombines TRBV10-2 with TRBJ2-7, with D possibly matching TRBD2 (6 bases). Germline V lookup: CDR1 WSHSY, CDR2 SAAADI. V was clipped by 4 bases and J by 7 bases, with 11 bases between them. CDR3 length: 12 amino acids. In nucleotides, the CDR3 is TGCGCCAGCAGTGTACAGGCGGGGGAGCAGTACTTC. It codes for CASSVQAGEQYF.

The chain recombines TRBV29-1 with TRBJ2-5, with 7 bases identical to TRBD1. The ends lost 7 bases at V and 1 base at J; junction bases unmatched: 6. CDR3 length: 13 residues. The germline gives CDR1 SQVTM, CDR2 ANQGSEA. As DNA, the CDR3 is TGCAGCGGAGGACAGGCGACCCAAGAGACCCAGTACTTC. It yields the protein CSGGQATQETQYF.

The chain employs TRBV20-1 and TRBJ2-4, with TRBD2 as a possible D gene (5 bases). This CDR3 comprises 13 residues. Trimming stripped 3 bases from V and 7 bases from J, with 13 bases between. Germline CDR1 is DFQATT and CDR2 is SNEGSKA (reference sequence). The CDR3: CSASPGGLNIQYF. DNA of the CDR3: TGCAGTGCTAGCCCCGGAGGCCTTAACATTCAGTACTTC.

This clonotype was seen a handful of times. The chain joins TRBV6-1 to TRBJ1-4; D remains unclear. The ends were cut back, 6 bases at V and 12 bases at J, with 17 bases in the middle. The germline V gene has CDR1 MNHNS and CDR2 SASEGT. This CDR3 has 13 amino acids. The CDR3 sequence is CASSPERNVQLFF. The DNA of the CDR3 is TGTGCCAGCAGCCCAGAGAGGAACGTTCAACTGTTTTTT.

This clonotype was seen more than once but under ten times. This chain connects TRBV10-3 to TRBJ2-7, with 8 bases that match TRBD1. Unmatched junction bases numbered 15, after V lost 4 bases and J lost 1 base. CDR3 size: 18 residues. Germline values: CDR1 ENHRY, CDR2 SYGVKD. CDR3 loop: CAISVIRVYRGVSYEQYF. The CDR3 bases are TGTGCCATCAGTGTAATCCGCGTCTACAGGGGGGTTTCCTACGAGCAGTACTTC.

This clonotype was observed a handful of times. The chain couples TRBV5-1 to TRBJ2-2; D tentatively reads TRBD1 or TRBD2 (5 bases each). The CDR3 runs 21 residues. Per the germline V gene, CDR1 is SGHRS and CDR2 is YFSETQ. V lost 0 bases, J lost 2 bases, and 26 bases lay in between. The CDR3 protein is CASSLAWDPPPGLPNTGELFF. CDR3 sequence (DNA): TGCGCCAGCAGCTTGGCCTGGGACCCTCCACCGGGCTTACCCAACACCGGGGAGCTGTTTTTT.

This clonotype was seen many times. The rearrangement joins TRBV27 to TRBJ1-2, with TRBD1 identical over 7 bases. The length of the CDR3 is 15 residues. V was clipped by 6 bases and J by 5 bases; unmatched bases: 12. CDR1 and CDR2 (germline): MNHEY, SMNVEV (reference sequence). Here the CDR3 reads CASRKGGQPSYGYTF. The DNA of the CDR3 is TGTGCCAGCAGAAAGGGGGGACAGCCCTCATATGGCTACACCTTC.

This clonotype showed up just a few times. The chain uses TRBV6-1 and TRBJ2-1, with D perhaps matching TRBD1 or TRBD2 (6 bases each). The CDR3 runs 14 residues. The V gene's germline CDR1 is MNHNS and CDR2 SASEGT. DNA for the CDR3: TGTGCTACCAACGGGGGCATAGCCTACAATGAGCAGTTCTTC. It codes for CATNGGIAYNEQFF.

The V call is TRBV15, the J call TRBJ1-5; the match to TRBD1 covers 7 bases. The junction had 14 bases not matched to a gene; V was cut back by 8 bases and J by 1 base. Germline V CDR1 and CDR2: LNHNV, YYDKDF (reference sequence). There are 17 residues in the CDR3. In DNA form, the CDR3 reads TGTGCCACCGAAGGGGGCCGAGGAGGCGGCAGCAATCAGCCCCAGCATTTT. Residues: CATEGGRGGGSNQPQHF. The entire variable domain, with the rest obtained from reference TRBV15 and TRBJ1-5, is as follows: DAMVIQNPRYQVTQFGKPVTLSCSQTLNHNVMYWYQQKSSQAPKLLFHYYDKDFNNEADTPDNFQSRRPNTSFCFLDIRSPGLGDTAMYLCATEGGRGGGSNQPQHFGDGTRLSIL.

This clonotype was counted only a few times. V and J are TRBV5-1 and TRBJ2-5; D may be TRBD1 (6 bases). Trimming shortened V by 2 bases and J by 3 bases, and 14 bases separated the two germline ends. Germline V lookup: CDR1 SGHRS, CDR2 YFSETQ. CDR3 size: 15 residues. The CDR3 sequence: CASSFLTGTKETQYF. For the CDR3, the DNA is TGCGCCAGCAGCTTCTTAACGGGGACAAAAGAGACCCAGTACTTC.

In its sample, this clonotype was seen a few times. V is TRBV7-9 and J is TRBJ2-7, with 8 bases that match TRBD1. After removal of 0 bases from V and 3 bases from J, the junction contained 7 bases not matched to a gene. The CDR3 is 16 residues long. The V gene's germline CDR1 is SEHNR and CDR2 FQNEAQ (reference sequence). Here the CDR3 reads CASSLAKGQGDYEQYF. CDR3 in DNA: TGTGCCAGCAGCTTAGCGAAAGGACAGGGAGACTACGAGCAGTACTTC.

The CDR3 loop is CASSIESPAANQPQHF. CDR3 bases: TGTGCCAGTAGTATAGAATCTCCCGCCGCCAATCAGCCCCAGCATTTT. The V gene is TRBV19, the J gene TRBJ1-5, with no clear D. This CDR3 has 16 amino acids. Germline lookup yields CDR1 LNHDA and CDR2 SQIVND (reference sequence). The germline V and J ends were trimmed by 0 bases and 3 bases, with 12 bases remaining between them.

In this sample, this clonotype turned up a few times. The chain employs TRBV25-1 and TRBJ2-5; D may match TRBD1 or TRBD2 (5 bases each). This CDR3 spans 17 amino acids. Trimming pared 3 bases from V and 2 bases from J, leaving 19 bases between. The germline V gene has CDR1 MGHDK and CDR2 SYGVNS. In DNA form, the CDR3 reads TGTGCCAGCAGTGACCCCAATCTACCGGGACGGCAAGAGACCCAGTACTTC. Amino acids: CASSDPNLPGRQETQYF. Supplemented by reference TRBV25-1 and TRBJ2-5, the full variable domain reads EADIYQTPRYLVIGTGKKITLECSQTMGHDKMYWYQQDPGMELHLIHYSYGVNSTEKGDLSSESTVSRIRTEHFPLTLESARPSHTSQYLCASSDPNLPGRQETQYFGPGTRLLVL.

This clonotype came up a few times. The rearrangement links TRBV5-5 to TRBJ1-1, with 8 bases aligning to TRBD1. V shed 4 bases and J 12 bases; nucleotides not matched to a gene: 17. This CDR3 has 15 amino acids. Germline-derived CDR1 and CDR2 are SGHKS and YYEKEE (reference sequence). CDR3 sequence (DNA): TGTGCCAGCAGCGGAGGGACAGGCCCCAAGGACGGACCTTTCTTT. This sequence encodes CASSGGTGPKDGPFF.

The V gene is TRBV5-1, the J gene TRBJ2-7; 8 bases map to TRBD1. After removal of 6 bases from V and 5 bases from J, the junction contained 13 bases not matched to a gene. CDR1 is SGHRS, CDR2 YFSETQ, per germline. The CDR3 consists of 15 residues. CDR3 in DNA: TGCGCCAGCACCCAGGACCCGGACAGGGTCGACGAGCAGTACTTC. This translates into CASTQDPDRVDEQYF.

The V call is TRBV12-3 or TRBV12-4, the J call TRBJ2-7; D call uncertain. This CDR3 region has 12 residues. The V gene lost 6 bases and the J gene lost 3 bases, with 9 bases spanning the gap. The CDR3 region is CASRTDFYEQYF. Written as DNA, the CDR3 is TGTGCCAGCAGGACTGACTTCTACGAGCAGTACTTC.

This sequence joins TRBV5-1 and TRBJ1-5; unclear D gene. Germline CDR1 and CDR2: SGHRS and YFSETQ. The CDR3 consists of 15 residues. The V end was cut by 2 bases, the J end by 16 bases, with 25 bases between. CDR3 bases: TGCGCCAGCAGCTTTAGGTATGGGCGGCTCAATAAGAAACATTTT. It encodes CASSFRYGRLNKKHF.

This sequence joins TRBV5-1 and TRBJ1-1; D remains ambiguous. Germline V gene data show CDR1 as SGHRS and CDR2 as YFSETQ. V was cut by 0 bases and J by 11 bases, with 14 bases left in between. The CDR3 loop spans 13 amino acids. CDR3 bases: TGCGCCAGCAGCTTGGATATCGGGTATGTGGCTTTCTTT. Translated, it gives CASSLDIGYVAFF.

This clonotype came up a few times. This chain uses TRBV25-1 with TRBJ2-7, with D hard to call. The V gene lost 0 bases and the J gene lost 0 bases, with 12 bases spanning the gap. Germline lookup yields CDR1 MGHDK and CDR2 SYGVNS. This CDR3 region has 16 residues. The CDR3, as DNA: TGTGCCAGCAGTGAATATGTTGACCCCAGCTCCTACGAGCAGTACTTC. This gives the protein CASSEYVDPSSYEQYF.

In this sample, this clonotype turned up many times. The chain links TRBV10-3 to TRBJ2-1; D is ambiguous. Trimming cost V 2 bases and J 8 bases, with 4 bases left between them. Germline V gives CDR1 ENHRY, CDR2 SYGVKD. This CDR3 region has 11 residues. CDR3 amino acids: CAISEADEQFF. The CDR3, as DNA: TGTGCCATCAGTGAGGCAGATGAGCAGTTCTTC.

The rearrangement joins TRBV4-1 to TRBJ2-7; 15 bases are a match to TRBD2. This CDR3 has 16 amino acids. J gave up 4 bases and V 6 bases, and 7 bases lay outside the gene matches. From germline, CDR1 is MGHRA and CDR2 YSYEKL. The CDR3 region has the DNA TGCGCCAGCAGGGTAAGGACTAGCGGGGGGGCGTACGAGCAGTACTTC. This encodes CASRVRTSGGAYEQYF.

The J gene is TRBJ2-2, the V gene TRBV2; D is unclear. The V gene's germline CDR1 is SNHLY and CDR2 FYNNEI. The CDR3 length is 12 residues. Between the trimmed V and J ends, which lost 10 bases and 3 bases, there was a span of 9 bases. The chain's CDR3 is CATTYYTGELFF. The CDR3 region has the DNA TGTGCCACCACCTACTACACCGGGGAGCTGTTTTTT.

This chain uses TRBV27 with TRBJ1-3; TRBD1 is a possible D gene (6 bases). With 4 bases removed from V and 4 bases from J, the gap between germline ends came to 14 bases. This CDR3 has 15 residues. Looked up from germline, CDR1 is MNHEY and CDR2 is SMNVEV (reference sequence). The CDR3 DNA sequence: TGTGCCAGCAGTTCGCACAGGGAATCGGGAAACACCATATATTTT. Protein: CASSSHRESGNTIYF.

On this clonotype itself: One base away lies a much larger clone, so this may be a sequencing read error. The chain couples TRBV28 to TRBJ2-7, with D possibly being TRBD1 (6 bases). Trimming took off 3 bases at V and 2 bases at J, with 14 bases between the two ends. This CDR3 is 15 amino acids long. Per the germline V gene, CDR1 is MDHEN and CDR2 is SYDVKM. This chain's CDR3 is CASSFRLDRAYEQYF. CDR3 sequence (DNA): TGTGCCAGCAGTTTTAGGTTGGACAGAGCCTACGAGCAGTACTTC. Based on the CDR3 plus reference TRBV28 and TRBJ2-7, the full variable domain is DVKVTQSSRYLVKRTGEKVFLECVQDMDHENMFWYRQDPGLGLRLIYFSYDVKMKEKGDIPEGYSVSREKKERFSLILESASTNQTSMYLCASSFRLDRAYEQYFGPGTRLTVT.